Listed here are 23 T cell receptor beta chains from one sample, sequenced in a study of T cell changes during pregnancy in multiple sclerosis. The table came from immunoSEQ multiplex PCR; TCRdb's copy has only in-frame clones and leaves some out. This table has some 130,000 clones, 96% appearing once. Sequencing was performed on peripheral blood, taken after pregnancy. Receptors were obtained from a female donor with multiple sclerosis, enrolled in a pregnancy study.

The chain has TRBV28 and TRBJ2-7, with 10 bases that match TRBD2. In germline, CDR1 is MDHEN, CDR2 SYDVKM. CDR3 size: 15 residues. With 5 bases clipped from V and 5 bases from J, the junction kept 9 bases outside the gene matches. DNA for the CDR3: TGTGCCAGCAGTAAATATAGCGGGAGGAGGGACGAGCAGTACTTC. It translates to CASSKYSGRRDEQYF.

This chain uses TRBV15 with TRBJ1-3; unclear D gene. CDR3 length: 15 amino acids. Trimming took 0 bases from V and 0 from J, leaving 6 bases between them. CDR1 LNHNV and CDR2 YYDKDF come from the germline V gene (reference sequence). The CDR3, as DNA: TGTGCCACCAGCAGAGATGGGAGCTCTGGAAACACCATATATTTT. This sequence encodes CATSRDGSSGNTIYF.

V gene TRBV29-1 combines with J gene TRBJ2-7; 14 nucleotides match TRBD2. The germline gives CDR1 SQVTM, CDR2 ANQGSEA. The CDR3 runs 13 residues. Trimming cost V 7 bases and J 7 bases; bases outside gene matches: 6. CDR3 protein: CSAGTSGSGEQYF. The CDR3 DNA reads TGCAGCGCAGGGACTAGCGGGAGCGGTGAGCAGTACTTC.

The rearrangement uses TRBV28 and TRBJ2-1; TRBD2 agrees at 11 bases. The CDR3 is 17 amino acids. The ends lost 5 bases at V and 3 bases at J; junction bases unmatched: 9. Germline assignment: CDR1 MDHEN and CDR2 SYDVKM. This CDR3 is CASSPLTSGSYYNEQFF. The CDR3 nucleotides read TGTGCCAGCAGTCCTCTAACTAGCGGGAGTTACTACAATGAGCAGTTCTTC.

The chain is built from TRBV5-1 and TRBJ2-7; 12 bases map to TRBD2. The CDR3 spans 15 residues. Germline V CDR1 and CDR2: SGHRS, YFSETQ. The V gene end was trimmed by 2 bases and the J gene end by 2 bases; junction bases not matched to a gene: 2. The CDR3, as DNA: TGCGCCAGCAGCTTTCTAGCGGGAGGGCCCTACGAGCAGTACTTC. Translation gives CASSFLAGGPYEQYF.

The chain joins TRBV28 to TRBJ2-5, with TRBD2 matching 7 bases. With 7 bases clipped from V and 1 base from J, the junction kept 6 bases outside the gene matches. The CDR3 is 14 amino acids. From germline, CDR1 is MDHEN and CDR2 SYDVKM. The CDR3 loop is CASIPAGAQETQYF. As DNA, the CDR3 is TGTGCCAGCATCCCCGCGGGAGCCCAAGAGACCCAGTACTTC.

The V call is TRBV28, the J call TRBJ1-2, with a possible D match to TRBD1 (5 bases). Trimming stripped 11 bases from V and 4 bases from J, with 11 bases between. This CDR3 spans 11 amino acids. Per the germline V gene, CDR1 is MDHEN and CDR2 is SYDVKM. This CDR3 reads CAGGAGYGYTF. The CDR3 region has the DNA TGTGCCGGAGGGGCGGGCTATGGCTACACCTTC.

The chain has TRBV28 and TRBJ2-5; TRBD2 matches at 8 bases. Per the germline V gene, CDR1 is MDHEN and CDR2 is SYDVKM. The CDR3 has 15 amino acids. The V and J ends lost 5 bases and 5 bases, in that order; junction bases with no gene match: 10. The CDR3 region is CASSLPAGVQETQYF. The CDR3 bases are TGTGCCAGCAGTCTACCAGCGGGAGTTCAGGAGACCCAGTACTTC.

This sequence joins TRBV5-1 and TRBJ2-2; 12 bases line up with TRBD2. V was pared by 3 bases and J by 1 base, with 10 bases of the junction left unmatched. CDR3 length equals 19 residues. Germline lookup yields CDR1 SGHRS and CDR2 YFSETQ. The CDR3: CASSSPTRTSGMNTGELFF. The CDR3 nucleotides read TGCGCCAGCAGCTCCCCTACCCGGACTAGCGGGATGAACACCGGGGAGCTGTTTTTT.

This chain connects TRBV28 to TRBJ1-5, with D maybe TRBD1 (5 bases). Trimming took 5 bases from V and 0 from J, leaving 11 bases between them. This CDR3 spans 15 amino acids. Germline V gene lookup returns CDR1 MDHEN and CDR2 SYDVKM. CDR3 nucleotides: TGTGCCAGCAGTGACGGCGGGGGTAGCAATCAGCCCCAGCATTTT. This gives the protein CASSDGGGSNQPQHF.

This clone was observed once. The genes are TRBV2 and TRBJ2-5; a weak D match, TRBD1 (6 bases). Germline loops: CDR1 SNHLY, CDR2 FYNNEI. The CDR3 sequence is 13 residues long. V lost 6 bases to trimming and J lost 4 bases, with 12 bases between them. CDR3 nucleotide sequence: TGTGCCAGCAGCTACAGGGTTGGAGAGACCCAGTACTTC. This codes for CASSYRVGETQYF.

This chain connects TRBV6-5 to TRBJ2-2; tentatively, D is TRBD1 (6 bases). The germline gives CDR1 MNHEY, CDR2 SVGAGI. Between the trimmed V and J ends, which lost 1 base and 8 bases, there was a span of 14 bases. The CDR3 consists of 15 residues. The CDR3 nucleotides are TGTGCCAGCAGTTACTTGCAGGGGCCCGGAGGGGAGCTGTTTTTT. It encodes CASSYLQGPGGELFF.

The chain links TRBV6-4 to TRBJ2-1; 9 positions agree with TRBD2. CDR1 is MRHNA, CDR2 SNTAGT, per germline. V lost 5 bases to trimming and J lost 9 bases; unmatched junction nucleotides: 5. The length of the CDR3 is 13 residues. CDR3: CASSSSGSGEQFF. The CDR3 DNA sequence: TGTGCCAGCAGTAGTAGCGGGAGTGGTGAGCAGTTCTTC.

The chain uses TRBV5-4 and TRBJ2-3, with 14 bases that match TRBD2. The CDR3 runs to 15 residues. Germline values: CDR1 SGHNT, CDR2 YYREEE (reference sequence). The V and J ends lost 4 bases and 8 bases, in that order; junction bases with no gene match: 6. The CDR3 region has the DNA TGTGCCAGCAGCGGCGGGACTAGCGGGAGAGGTACGCAGTATTTT. Its protein product is CASSGGTSGRGTQYF.

The chain employs TRBV7-9 and TRBJ2-7; D might be TRBD2 (6 bases). CDR1 is SEHNR, CDR2 FQNEAQ, per germline (reference sequence). V gave up 7 bases and J gave up 7 bases, with 11 bases separating them. This CDR3 has 11 amino acids. The CDR3 spells CASTFRGEQYF. CDR3 sequence (DNA): TGTGCCAGCACCTTCCGGGGGGAGCAGTACTTC.

This clone was seen only once. The chain carries TRBV4-3 and TRBJ2-7, with D unresolved. The CDR3 loop spans 15 amino acids. V was pared by 0 bases and J by 6 bases, with 15 bases between. Germline values: CDR1 LGHNA, CDR2 YSLEER. CDR3 DNA sequence: TGCGCCAGCAGCCAAGAGAGTACTTCAGGATTCGAGCAGTACTTC. Residues: CASSQESTSGFEQYF.

The genes are TRBV28 and TRBJ2-7; 8 bases fit TRBD2. The V gene's germline CDR1 is MDHEN and CDR2 SYDVKM. This CDR3 contains 16 residues. V gave up 2 bases and J gave up 4 bases; unmatched junction bases: 10. CDR3 coding DNA: TGTGCCAGCAGTTTAAGATCGGGAGGGCCTGTTTACGAGCAGTACTTC. Translation gives CASSLRSGGPVYEQYF.

The chain recombines TRBV4-1 with TRBJ1-3; the match to TRBD1 covers 8 bases. The trim removed 3 bases at V and 8 bases at J, leaving 12 bases unmatched. Germline CDR1 reads MGHRA; CDR2 reads YSYEKL. This CDR3 spans 16 amino acids. The CDR3 sequence: CASSQGPGTGWDTIYF. CDR3 in DNA: TGCGCCAGCAGCCAGGGACCCGGGACAGGTTGGGACACCATATATTTT.

V and J are TRBV28 and TRBJ1-2; D call uncertain. Germline V CDR1 and CDR2: MDHEN, SYDVKM. The CDR3 sequence is 12 residues long. V shed 8 bases and J shed 3 bases, with 10 bases lying between them. The CDR3 DNA is TGTGCCAGCCTGGAGCGGGACTATGGCTACACCTTC. Its protein product is CASLERDYGYTF.

The chain carries TRBV4-3 and TRBJ1-1; 9 bases match TRBD1. The J segment lost 6 bases and the V segment lost 4 bases, leaving 9 bases of the junction unmatched. This CDR3 has 15 amino acids. The germline gives CDR1 LGHNA, CDR2 YSLEER. As DNA, the CDR3 is TGCGCCAGCAGCCTATCCGGGACAGGGCTCCCTGAAGCTTTCTTT. This codes for CASSLSGTGLPEAFF.

The chain has TRBV4-2 and TRBJ2-7; 12 bases agree with TRBD1. The trim removed 0 bases at V and 4 bases at J, leaving 7 bases unmatched. The CDR3 is 17 residues long. Per germline, CDR1 LGHNA and CDR2 YNFKEQ. CDR3 in DNA: TGTGCCAGCAGCCAAGATTTGGGGGACAGGGGGCTTTACGAGCAGTACTTC. This translates into CASSQDLGDRGLYEQYF.

The chain uses TRBV28 and TRBJ2-3; 10 positions match TRBD2. The CDR3 length is 15 residues. In germline, CDR1 is MDHEN, CDR2 SYDVKM. J was trimmed by 3 bases and V by 6 bases; bases with no gene match: 6. CDR3: CASREAGGRTDTQYF. CDR3 DNA sequence: TGTGCCAGCAGGGAAGCGGGAGGGCGTACAGATACGCAGTATTTT.

This sequence joins TRBV15 and TRBJ2-3, with D perhaps matching TRBD1 (6 bases). CDR3 length: 17 amino acids. Germline CDR1 is LNHNV and CDR2 is YYDKDF (reference sequence). V was trimmed by 1 base and J by 6 bases, leaving 20 bases between them. CDR3 residues: CATSRVRGGRGLDTQYF. CDR3 bases: TGTGCCACCAGCAGAGTCCGTGGGGGCAGGGGTCTCGATACGCAGTATTTT.